A single sample is the source of the 14 T cell receptor beta chains below, sequenced in a study of blood T cell repertoires in COVID-19. Using immunoSEQ multiplex PCR, the repertoire was profiled, and TCRdb retains in-frame clones only, with some absent. The sample holds about 290,000 clones; around 90% are singletons and the top ten take approximately 1.5%. The sequenced sample was PBMCs or T cells enriched from blood (not recorded which). The receptor set was obtained from a woman between 35 and 50 years old who had recovered from COVID-19.

This chain joins TRBV7-6 and TRBJ1-1; D might be TRBD1 (5 bases). This CDR3 region has 15 residues. Trimming cost V 0 bases and J 0 bases, with 8 bases left between them. Germline loops: CDR1 SGHVS, CDR2 FNYEAQ. CDR3 protein: CASSLAEGMNTEAFF. The DNA for the CDR3 is TGTGCCAGCAGCTTAGCGGAGGGGATGAACACTGAAGCTTTCTTT.

V and J are TRBV5-1 and TRBJ2-7; maybe TRBD1 (7 bases). The V and J ends lost 2 bases and 6 bases respectively, with 18 bases between them. The CDR3 has 15 amino acids. Germline lookup yields CDR1 SGHRS and CDR2 YFSETQ. The CDR3 DNA follows: TGCGCCAGCAGCTTTATTAATGGAGGGGGCGGCGAGCAGTACTTC. Its protein product is CASSFINGGGGEQYF.

There are a few counts of this clone. The genes are TRBV30 and TRBJ1-6; D is unclear. The V gene lost 2 bases and the J gene lost 10 bases, with 12 bases spanning the gap. CDR1 and CDR2 from the germline V gene are GTSNPN and SVGIG (reference sequence). The CDR3 covers 13 residues. CDR3 protein: CAWSYGLQSPLHF. CDR3 coding DNA: TGTGCCTGGAGTTACGGGTTACAATCACCCCTCCACTTT.

The rearrangement links TRBV2 to TRBJ1-1; D unclear. In germline, CDR1 is SNHLY, CDR2 FYNNEI. Trimming removed 7 bases at V and 6 bases at J, with 15 bases between. The CDR3 consists of 13 residues. The CDR3 region is CASNLIEQSEAFF. Here the CDR3 DNA reads TGTGCCAGCAACCTTATAGAACAGTCTGAAGCTTTCTTT.

This clone was seen only once. The V and J genes are TRBV5-1 and TRBJ1-2; D ambiguous. The CDR3 length is 14 residues. CDR1 and CDR2 from the germline V gene are SGHRS and YFSETQ. V lost 7 bases and J 0 bases, leaving 13 bases between the germline ends. CDR3 sequence reads: CASSQNPANYGYTF. In DNA form, the CDR3 reads TGCGCCAGCTCACAAAATCCTGCTAACTATGGCTACACCTTC.

This chain joins TRBV5-4 and TRBJ1-2, with a possible D match to TRBD1 (5 bases). The CDR3 has 14 amino acids. The germline gives CDR1 SGHNT, CDR2 YYREEE (reference sequence). V shed 5 bases and J shed 4 bases, with 15 bases lying between them. CDR3 sequence reads: CASRVGIGGYGYTF. Written as DNA, the CDR3 is TGTGCCAGCAGAGTGGGCATCGGGGGCTATGGCTACACCTTC.

The genes are TRBV23-1 and TRBJ1-2, with 10 bases matching TRBD1. TRBV23-1 is an ORF, with its function uncertain. V trimming: 3 bases; J trimming: 7 bases; junction bases outside the gene matches: 5. The CDR3 totals 14 residues. CDR3 amino acids: CASSHQGTGVGYTF. CDR3 nucleotide sequence: TGCGCCAGCAGTCACCAAGGGACAGGGGTTGGCTACACCTTC.

The chain uses TRBV7-2 and TRBJ2-7; tentative D call: TRBD1 (6 bases). Trimming stripped 2 bases from V and 2 bases from J, with 13 bases between. Germline V gene data show CDR1 as SGHTA and CDR2 as FQGNSA. This CDR3 contains 15 residues. DNA of the CDR3: TGTGCCAGCAGCTTACAAGGACAGACCCCCTACGAGCAGTACTTC. Its translation: CASSLQGQTPYEQYF.

As to this clone: This clone may be a read error of a much larger clone one base away. Different DNA sequences within this sample yield the same CDR3. The rearrangement uses TRBV28 and TRBJ1-5, with no clear D. This CDR3 is built from 15 residues. CDR1 and CDR2 (germline): MDHEN, SYDVKM. V lost 7 bases to trimming and J lost 4 bases, with 17 bases between them. Written as DNA, the CDR3 is TGTGCCAGCACGTTTGGATCCAGAGGTAATCAGCCCCAGCATTTT. Protein: CASTFGSRGNQPQHF.

The V gene is TRBV2, the J gene TRBJ1-5, with TRBD1 matching over 8 bases. V gave up 7 bases and J gave up 5 bases; unmatched junction bases: 7. Germline lookup yields CDR1 SNHLY and CDR2 FYNNEI. The CDR3 sequence is 14 residues long. As DNA, the CDR3 is TGTGCCAGCACGAGCAGGGGGCGTGATCAGCCCCAGCATTTT. The encoded protein is CASTSRGRDQPQHF.

J is TRBJ1-2 and V is TRBV2; no firm D call. This CDR3 is built from 12 residues. The V and J ends lost 3 bases and 10 bases respectively, with 12 bases between them. Germline loops: CDR1 SNHLY, CDR2 FYNNEI. This chain's CDR3 is CASSESFGPYTF. CDR3 DNA: TGTGCCAGCAGTGAGAGTTTTGGTCCCTACACCTTC.

The chain joins TRBV18 to TRBJ2-7; weak D call: TRBD1 (6 bases). The CDR3 contains 15 residues. Germline assignment: CDR1 KGHSH and CDR2 LQKENI. Deletions cut 6 bases from V and 3 bases from J, with 18 bases between. DNA of the CDR3: TGTGCCAGCTCGCCCCCAGGGAAACAGGGCTACGAGCAGTACTTC. Its translation: CASSPPGKQGYEQYF.

The chain carries TRBV19 and TRBJ2-3; D gene unclear. Trimming shortened V by 3 bases and J by 6 bases, and 16 bases separated the two germline ends. Germline lookup yields CDR1 LNHDA and CDR2 SQIVND (reference sequence). The CDR3 spans 15 residues. The CDR3 sequence: CASSIPLRPRDTQYF. DNA of the CDR3: TGTGCCAGTAGTATTCCCCTACGCCCACGTGATACGCAGTATTTT.

The V gene is TRBV6-5, the J gene TRBJ2-7, with 9 positions matching TRBD2. J was trimmed by 5 bases and V by 6 bases; bases with no gene match: 8. Per germline, CDR1 MNHEY and CDR2 SVGAGI. The CDR3 runs 14 residues. CDR3 coding DNA: TGTGCCAGCAGCGTTGTAGCGGGAGTCGACGAGCAGTACTTC. Amino acids: CASSVVAGVDEQYF.